This TCR beta chain was captured in a study of tumor-infiltrating lymphocytes in oesophageal squamous cell carcinoma. One entry per CDR3 protein, called by TCRdb with MiXCR from the PCR reads. This table has over 12,000 distinct CDR3 sequences, 46% appearing once. The sequence was collected from a male donor with esophageal squamous cell carcinoma. The sequencing sample was made of blood.

CDR3 bases: TGTGCCAGCACCTGGACAGGGGCGGACAATGAGCAGTTCTTC. It yields the protein CASTWTGADNEQFF. The chain joins TRBV12-3 or TRBV12-4 to TRBJ2-4; 9 bases fit TRBD1. The J call is in doubt because the DNA end fits TRBJ2-1 better. The CDR3 loop spans 14 amino acids.